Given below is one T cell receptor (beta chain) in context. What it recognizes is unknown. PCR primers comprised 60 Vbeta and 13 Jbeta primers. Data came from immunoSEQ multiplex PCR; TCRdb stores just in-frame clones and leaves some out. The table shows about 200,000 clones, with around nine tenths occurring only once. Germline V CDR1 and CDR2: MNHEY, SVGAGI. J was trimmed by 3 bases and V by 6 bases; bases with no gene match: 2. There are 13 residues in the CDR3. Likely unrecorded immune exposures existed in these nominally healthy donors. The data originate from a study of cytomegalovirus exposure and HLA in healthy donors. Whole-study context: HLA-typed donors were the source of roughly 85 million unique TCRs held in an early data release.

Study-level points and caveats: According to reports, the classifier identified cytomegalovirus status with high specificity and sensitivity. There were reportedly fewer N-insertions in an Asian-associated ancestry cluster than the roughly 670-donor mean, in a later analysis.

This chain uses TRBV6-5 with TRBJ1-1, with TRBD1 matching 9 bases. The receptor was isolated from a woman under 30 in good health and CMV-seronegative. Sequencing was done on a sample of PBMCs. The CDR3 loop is CASRTGGDTEAFF. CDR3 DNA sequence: TGTGCCAGCAGGACAGGGGGGGACACTGAAGCTTTCTTT.